This TCR beta chain was identified during a study of blood T cell repertoires in COVID-19. The data were produced by immunoSEQ multiplex PCR, yet TCRdb's version contains in-frame clones alone and is incomplete. The table records about 190,000 clones, 65% to 80% of them present only once. The V end lost 5 bases, the J end lost 0 bases, and 10 bases lay between the germline ends. Germline CDR1 reads MNHEY; CDR2 reads SMNVEV (reference sequence). This CDR3 has 14 residues. Sequences were obtained from peripheral blood. V usage is TRBV27 and J usage is TRBJ1-1; the D is unclear. This receptor was identified in a woman aged 45-65 years with acute or convalescent COVID-19. The CDR3 region is CASSPINMNTEAFF. For the CDR3, the DNA is TGTGCCAGCAGTCCAATCAACATGAACACTGAAGCTTTCTTT.